This TCR beta chain came from a study of human T cells and chemical hapten exposure. One entry per CDR3 protein results from TCRdb running MiXCR on the RACE reads. The sample includes approximately 80,000 distinct CDR3 sequences, roughly 10% of them seen just once. V was trimmed by 2 bases and J by 10 bases, leaving 12 bases between them. This CDR3 is built from 13 residues. Per germline, CDR1 MNHEY and CDR2 SVGEGT. This clonotype was seen a few times. Time point reported: patch test 2, 6 weeks after DPC sensitization. Treatment indicated: therapeutic diphenylcyclopropenone sensitization with weekly scalp DPC.

The sequence came from a woman aged 30 to 39 with alopecia areata. Some clones in this sample may be carry-over from other donors' samples. V usage is TRBV6-2 or TRBV6-3 and J usage is TRBJ2-1; unclear D gene. This material consisted of whole blood, taken in connection with sensitization to the hapten diphenylcyclopropenone (DPC). The CDR3 region has the DNA TGTGCCAGCAGTTACGGACGATTCTTCGAGCAGTTCTTC. It specifies CASSYGRFFEQFF.